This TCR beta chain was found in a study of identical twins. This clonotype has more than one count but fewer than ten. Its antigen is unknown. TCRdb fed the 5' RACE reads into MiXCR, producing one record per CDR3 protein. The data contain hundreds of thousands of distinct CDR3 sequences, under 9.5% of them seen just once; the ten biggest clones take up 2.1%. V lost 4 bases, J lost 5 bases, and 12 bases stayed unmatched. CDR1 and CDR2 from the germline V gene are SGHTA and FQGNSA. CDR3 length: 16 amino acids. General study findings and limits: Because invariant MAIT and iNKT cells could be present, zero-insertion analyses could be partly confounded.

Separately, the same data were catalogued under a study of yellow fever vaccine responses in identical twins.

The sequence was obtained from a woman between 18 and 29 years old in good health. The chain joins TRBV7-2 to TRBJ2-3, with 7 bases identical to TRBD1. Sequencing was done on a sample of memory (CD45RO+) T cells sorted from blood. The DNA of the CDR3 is TGTGCCAGCAGCTCCCGGGACAGCCTCATCGGAGATACGCAGTATTTT. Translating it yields CASSSRDSLIGDTQYF.